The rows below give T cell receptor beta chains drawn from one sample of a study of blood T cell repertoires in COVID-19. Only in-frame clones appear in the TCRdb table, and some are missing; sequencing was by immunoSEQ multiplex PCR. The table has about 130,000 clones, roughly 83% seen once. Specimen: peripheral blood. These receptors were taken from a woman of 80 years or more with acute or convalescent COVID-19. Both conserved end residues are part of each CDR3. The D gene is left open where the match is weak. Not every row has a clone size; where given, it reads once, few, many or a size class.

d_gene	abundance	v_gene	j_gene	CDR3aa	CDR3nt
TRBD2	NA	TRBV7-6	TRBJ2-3	CASSFPGTSGGAWVSSTDTQYF	TGTGCCAGCAGCTTTCCCGGGACTAGCGGGGGGGCGTGGGTATCTAGCACAGATACGCAGTATTTT
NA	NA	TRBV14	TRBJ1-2	CASSQTGIYGYTF	TGTGCCAGCAGCCAAACAGGGATCTATGGCTACACCTTC
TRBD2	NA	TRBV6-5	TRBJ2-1	CASSRESGGRDEQFF	TGTGCCAGCAGTCGTGAGAGCGGGGGAAGGGATGAGCAGTTCTTC
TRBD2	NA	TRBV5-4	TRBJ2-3	CASSPSGGAVDTQYF	TGTGCCAGCAGCCCCAGCGGGGGGGCTGTAGATACGCAGTATTTT
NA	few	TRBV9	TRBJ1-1	CASSVRGGALNTEAFF	TGTGCCAGCAGCGTACGTGGGGGCGCCTTGAACACTGAAGCTTTCTTT
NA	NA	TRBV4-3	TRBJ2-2	CASSQGLGQGYTGELFF	TGCGCCAGCAGCCAAGGATTAGGGCAGGGGTACACCGGGGAGCTGTTTTTT
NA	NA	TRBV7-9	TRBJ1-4	CASGRERITNEKLFF	TGTGCCAGCGGGCGGGAGCGGATTACTAATGAAAAACTGTTTTTT
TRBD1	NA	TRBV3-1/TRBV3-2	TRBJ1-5	CASSRRGPDQPQHF	TGTGCCAGCAGCCGCAGGGGGCCCGATCAGCCCCAGCATTTT
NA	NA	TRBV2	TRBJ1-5	CASSEAEDGTQHF	TGTGCCAGCAGTGAAGCCGAGGACGGGACCCAGCATTTT
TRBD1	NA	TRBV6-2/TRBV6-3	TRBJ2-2	CASSYPGTGHKEAGELFF	TGTGCCAGCAGTTACCCTGGGACAGGGCATAAGGAAGCGGGGGAGCTGTTTTTT
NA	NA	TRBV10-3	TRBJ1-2	CAISASRANYGYTF	TGTGCCATCAGTGCCTCAAGAGCTAACTATGGCTACACCTTC
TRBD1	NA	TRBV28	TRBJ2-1	CASSLLPGQGSSEQFF	TGTGCCAGCAGTTTACTACCGGGACAGGGGTCTTCCGAGCAGTTCTTC
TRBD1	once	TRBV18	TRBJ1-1	CASSQVPGQGWGTEAFF	TGTGCCAGCTCACAGGTCCCGGGACAGGGGTGGGGCACTGAAGCTTTCTTT
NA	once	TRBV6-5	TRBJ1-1	CASRLAMGDTEAFF	TGTGCCAGCAGACTAGCTATGGGCGATACTGAAGCTTTCTTT
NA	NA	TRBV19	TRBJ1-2	CASSIGVLANYGYTF	TGTGCCAGTAGTATAGGAGTGCTAGCTAACTATGGCTACACCTTC
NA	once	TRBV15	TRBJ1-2	CATSRDAGVNYGYTF	TGTGCCACCAGCAGGGACGCAGGGGTTAACTATGGCTACACCTTC
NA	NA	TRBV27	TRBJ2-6	CASSSSMWGANVLTF	TGTGCCAGCAGTTCCAGTATGTGGGGGGCCAACGTCCTGACTTTC
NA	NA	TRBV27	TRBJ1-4	CASRQTGGNEKLFF	TGTGCCAGCAGGCAGACAGGCGGTAATGAAAAACTGTTTTTT
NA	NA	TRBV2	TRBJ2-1	CASSLQGNEQFF	TGTGCCAGCAGCTTACAGGGCAATGAGCAGTTCTTC
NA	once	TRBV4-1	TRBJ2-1	CASSSLWRALSGNEQFF	TGCGCCAGCAGCTCTTTGTGGCGGGCTCTATCGGGCAATGAGCAGTTCTTC
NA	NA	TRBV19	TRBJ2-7	CASSNSYEQYF	TGTGCCAGTAGTAATTCTTACGAGCAGTACTTC
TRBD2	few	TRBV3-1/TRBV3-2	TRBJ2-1	CASSQVHGRGTYNEQFF	TGTGCCAGCAGCCAAGTCCATGGGCGGGGGACCTACAATGAGCAGTTCTTC
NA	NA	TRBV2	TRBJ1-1	CASKLGQLNTEAFF	TGTGCCAGCAAATTGGGACAACTGAACACTGAAGCTTTCTTT